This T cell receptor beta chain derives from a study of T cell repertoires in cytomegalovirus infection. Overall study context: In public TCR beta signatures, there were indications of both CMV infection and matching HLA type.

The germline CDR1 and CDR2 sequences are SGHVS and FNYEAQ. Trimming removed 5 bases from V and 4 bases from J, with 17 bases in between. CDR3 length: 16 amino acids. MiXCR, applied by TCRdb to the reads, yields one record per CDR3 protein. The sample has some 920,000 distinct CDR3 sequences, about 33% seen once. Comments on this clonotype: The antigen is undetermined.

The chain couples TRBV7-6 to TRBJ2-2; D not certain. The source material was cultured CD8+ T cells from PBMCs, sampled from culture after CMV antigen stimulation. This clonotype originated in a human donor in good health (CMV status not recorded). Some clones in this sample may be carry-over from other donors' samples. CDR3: CASSPYETGFTGELFF. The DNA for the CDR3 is TGTGCCAGCAGCCCCTACGAAACCGGGTTCACCGGGGAGCTGTTTTTT.